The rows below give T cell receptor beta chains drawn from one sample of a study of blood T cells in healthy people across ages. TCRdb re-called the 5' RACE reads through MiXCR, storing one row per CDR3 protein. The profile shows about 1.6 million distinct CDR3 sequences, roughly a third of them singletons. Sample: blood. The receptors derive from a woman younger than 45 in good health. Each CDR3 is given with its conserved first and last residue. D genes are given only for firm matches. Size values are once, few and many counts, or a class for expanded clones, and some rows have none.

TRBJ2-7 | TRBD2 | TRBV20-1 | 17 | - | TGCAGTGCTAGAGAGGGGTGGGCTAGCGGGAGTCGGTGCGAGCAGTACTTC | CSAREGWASGSRCEQYF
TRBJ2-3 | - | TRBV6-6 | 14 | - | TGTGCCAGCAGTTACGGCGAAGGGCATCATACGCAGTATTTT | CASSYGEGHHTQYF
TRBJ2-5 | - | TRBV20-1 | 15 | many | TGCAGTGCTAGTGGCTTTTCGGCAGCCCAAGAGACCCAGTACTTC | CSASGFSAAQETQYF
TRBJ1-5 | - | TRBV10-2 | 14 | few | TGCGCCAGCAGTGATGAGTCCGTCCAGATGCCCCAGCATTTT | CASSDESVQMPQHF
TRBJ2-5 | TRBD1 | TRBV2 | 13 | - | TGTGCCAGCAGTGAAGCGGACAGGGGTACCCAGTACTTC | CASSEADRGTQYF
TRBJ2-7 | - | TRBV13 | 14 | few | TGTGCCAGCAGCTACGGCAGAACCTCCTACGAGCAGTACTTC | CASSYGRTSYEQYF
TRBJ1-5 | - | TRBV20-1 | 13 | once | TGCAGTGCTCAAGTGGGGGCTGATCAGCCCCAGCATTTT | CSAQVGADQPQHF
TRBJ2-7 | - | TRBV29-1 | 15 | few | TGCAGCGTTGAGAGAGCTCTCGCGGAGGGCTACGAGCAGTACTTC | CSVERALAEGYEQYF
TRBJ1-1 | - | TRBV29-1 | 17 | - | TGCAGCGTTGAACCGCGGGGTCTTAGCAGGCTGAGCACTGAAGCTTTCTTT | CSVEPRGLSRLSTEAFF
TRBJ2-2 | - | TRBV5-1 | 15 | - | TGCGCCAGCACTCGAGGGGACCCGGGCACCGGGGAGCTGTTTTTT | CASTRGDPGTGELFF
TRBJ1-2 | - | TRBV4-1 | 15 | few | TGCGCCAGCAGCCAAGATCGTAGGCCTAACTATGGCTACACCTTC | CASSQDRRPNYGYTF
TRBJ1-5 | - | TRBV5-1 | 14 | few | TGCGCCAGCAGCCTGGGCGAGGCAGGTCAGCCCCAGCATTTT | CASSLGEAGQPQHF
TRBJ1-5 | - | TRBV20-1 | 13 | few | TGCAGTGTTGGGGTGGGACTCAATCAGCCCCAGCATTTT | CSVGVGLNQPQHF
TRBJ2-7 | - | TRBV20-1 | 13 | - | TGCAGTGCTAGCGAAATAGGGGTCTACGAGCAGTACTTC | CSASEIGVYEQYF
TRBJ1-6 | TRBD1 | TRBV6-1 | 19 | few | TGTGCCAGCAGTCCCCGAGATGATCCCGGGACAGGGGATAATTCACCCCTCCACTTT | CASSPRDDPGTGDNSPLHF
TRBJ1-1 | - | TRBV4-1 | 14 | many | TGCGCCAGCAGCCAAGACCTTGGGAACACTGAAGCTTTCTTT | CASSQDLGNTEAFF
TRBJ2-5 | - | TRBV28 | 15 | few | TGTGCCAGCAGTGTCGGGGCAGGTCCTGATGAGACCCAGTACTTC | CASSVGAGPDETQYF
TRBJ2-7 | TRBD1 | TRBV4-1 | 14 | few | TGCGCCAGCAGCCACAGGGACAGATCCTACGAGCAGTACTTC | CASSHRDRSYEQYF
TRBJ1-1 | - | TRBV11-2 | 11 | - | TGTGCCAGCAGCTTTCCTGGAGAAGCTTTCTTT | CASSFPGEAFF
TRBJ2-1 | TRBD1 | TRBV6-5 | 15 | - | TGTGCCAGCAGACTTAGCGGGACAGGGGGGCATGAGCAGTTCTTC | CASRLSGTGGHEQFF
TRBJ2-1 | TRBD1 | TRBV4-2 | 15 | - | TGTGCCAGCAGCCAGGCTGACAGGGGGGACAATGAGCAGTTCTTC | CASSQADRGDNEQFF
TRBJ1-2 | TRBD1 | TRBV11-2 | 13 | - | TGTGCCAACTGCCTCAGGGGGCTTTTTGGCTACACCTTC | CANCLRGLFGYTF
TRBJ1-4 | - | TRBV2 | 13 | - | TGTGCCAGCAGTCCCCCCTTAGGGGAAAAACTGTTTTTT | CASSPPLGEKLFF
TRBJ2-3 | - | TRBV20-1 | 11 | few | TGCAGCTGTAGCGTAGCAGATACGCAGTATTTT | CSCSVADTQYF
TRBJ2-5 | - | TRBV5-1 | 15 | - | TGCGCCAGCAGCTTGGATTGGGGCCATGAAGAGACCCAGTACTTC | CASSLDWGHEETQYF
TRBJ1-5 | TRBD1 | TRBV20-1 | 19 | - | TGCAGTTTTCACCCAATTATCCGGGACAGGGGGCTTGGCAATCAGCCCCAGCATTTT | CSFHPIIRDRGLGNQPQHF
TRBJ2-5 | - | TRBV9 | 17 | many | TGTGCCAGCAGCGGCCCGATGTCTGACCGAGTCCAAGAGACCCAGTACTTC | CASSGPMSDRVQETQYF
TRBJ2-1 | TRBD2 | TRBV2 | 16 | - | TGTGCCAGCAAGATCGGGACTAGCGGGGGGGCCGGTGAGCAGTTCTTC | CASKIGTSGGAGEQFF